Following are 5 T cell receptor beta chains from one sample sequenced in a study of blood T cell repertoires in COVID-19 (dated by TCRdb to between 2020 and 2021). Libraries were prepared through the immunoSEQ multiplex PCR assay. TCRdb stores this immuneACCESS table with in-frame sequences only. Part of the clones is absent; in the studies checked, under half of the shortfall reflects unresolved V genes, and no reason is known for the rest. The sample table shows over 250,000 clones, and 80% to 90% are seen once. The top ten hold about 11% of the sample. Source material: peripheral blood. These receptors were taken from a woman aged 70-85 years with acute or convalescent COVID-19.

The V call is TRBV6-5, the J call TRBJ1-6; D is unresolved. The germline V and J ends were trimmed by 7 bases and 10 bases, with 14 bases remaining between them. CDR3 length: 13 amino acids. Germline V gene lookup returns CDR1 MNHEY and CDR2 SVGAGI. CDR3 nucleotide sequence: TGTGCCAGCACTAAGGTCGGGGAGTCACCCCTCCACTTT. Its translation is CASTKVGESPLHF.

V is TRBV13 and J is TRBJ2-5; 10 bases map to TRBD1. CDR3 length: 16 residues. CDR1 PRHDT and CDR2 FYEKMQ come from the germline V gene (reference sequence). Unmatched junction bases numbered 10, after V lost 5 bases and J lost 4 bases. The DNA for the CDR3 is TGTGCCAGCAGCGCGGGCGCCGGGACAGGGGTAGAGACCCAGTACTTC. It codes for CASSAGAGTGVETQYF.

The CDR3 protein is CASTRTGLAKNIQYF. The CDR3 nucleotides read TGTGCCAGTACCAGGACAGGCCTAGCCAAAAACATTCAGTACTTC. This chain uses TRBV19 with TRBJ2-4, with 7 bases that match TRBD1. CDR1 LNHDA and CDR2 SQIVND come from the germline V gene (reference sequence). The CDR3 contains 15 residues. Unmatched junction bases numbered 6, after V lost 7 bases and J lost 0 bases.

The chain carries TRBV6-5 and TRBJ1-1; D not resolved. The CDR3 spans 16 residues. Trimming pared 0 bases from V and 1 base from J, leaving 12 bases between. The germline V gene encodes CDR1 MNHEY and CDR2 SVGAGI. The CDR3 region has the DNA TGTGCCAGCAGTTACTCAGGGAGTCTTAAGAACACTGAAGCTTTCTTT. The encoded protein is CASSYSGSLKNTEAFF.

In this sample, this clone turned up once. The chain is built from TRBV7-8 and TRBJ2-2; 10 nucleotides line up with TRBD2. The CDR3 sequence is 15 residues long. Germline CDR1 and CDR2: SGHVS and FQNEAQ. The V and J ends lost 1 base and 5 bases, in that order; junction bases with no gene match: 1. CDR3 loop: CASSLEAGGTGELFF. The CDR3 DNA reads as TGTGCCAGCAGCTTAGAAGCGGGGGGGACCGGGGAGCTGTTTTTT.